These 27 T cell receptor beta chains originate from one sample sequenced in a study of identical twins. TCRdb analysed the 5' RACE reads with MiXCR anew, one entry per CDR3 protein. There are hundreds of thousands of distinct CDR3 sequences in the sample; around 12% occur only once, and about 1.5% lies in the top ten. This sample was shared with a second study, whose subject was yellow fever vaccine responses in identical twins.

Material for sequencing was PBMCs. These receptors were taken from a woman between 18 and 29 years old in good health.

V is TRBV27 and J is TRBJ2-1; a weak D match, TRBD2 (6 bases). Germline V gene sequence: CDR1 MNHEY, CDR2 SMNVEV (reference sequence). V lost 8 bases, J lost 3 bases, and 17 bases lay in between. There are 15 residues in the CDR3. DNA of the CDR3: TGTGCCAGCGCCCGTAGCGGCCCCATCTACAATGAGCAGTTCTTC. Translating gives CASARSGPIYNEQFF.

The V gene is TRBV12-5, the J gene TRBJ2-7; 11 bases map to TRBD1. The germline gives CDR1 LGHNT, CDR2 FRNRAP. Trimming took 7 bases from V and 3 from J; bases not matched to a gene: 8. This CDR3 is 15 amino acids long. The CDR3 DNA sequence: TGTGCTAGTGCACTGGGGACAGGGGGTATCTACGAGCAGTACTTC. It yields the protein CASALGTGGIYEQYF.

This clonotype was counted a few times. The chain uses TRBV24-1 and TRBJ2-3, with 7 nucleotides matching TRBD1. V was clipped by 7 bases and J by 4 bases; unmatched bases: 10. CDR1 KGHDR and CDR2 SFDVKD come from the germline V gene. CDR3 length equals 15 residues. As DNA, the CDR3 is TGTGCCACCAGCTCTCAATCAGGGGGTCCAGATACGCAGTATTTT. This translates into CATSSQSGGPDTQYF.

V gene TRBV6-5 combines with J gene TRBJ1-5; D gene ambiguous. Trimming shortened V by 7 bases and J by 2 bases, and 9 bases separated the two germline ends. CDR3 length: 13 residues. Germline CDR1 is MNHEY and CDR2 is SVGAGI. The CDR3 bases are TGTGCCAGCAATTGGGGAGGCAATCAGCCCCAGCATTTT. Translation gives CASNWGGNQPQHF.

This clonotype turned up a few times. The V gene is TRBV9, the J gene TRBJ2-2; 7 bases fit TRBD1. This CDR3 region has 16 residues. V lost 3 bases, J lost 6 bases, and 11 bases stayed unmatched. The germline V gene has CDR1 SGDLS and CDR2 YYNGEE. The DNA for the CDR3 is TGTGCCAGCAGCGGCGGTCGTGGCAGGGGGTCCGGGGAGCTGTTTTTT. Amino acid sequence: CASSGGRGRGSGELFF.

Only a few counts were recorded for this clonotype. This sequence joins TRBV7-6 and TRBJ2-7, with 14 bases lining up with TRBD2. From germline, CDR1 is SGHVS and CDR2 FNYEAQ. The CDR3 is made up of 19 amino acids. V lost 5 bases and J lost 0; bases outside the gene matches: 12. As DNA, the CDR3 is TGTGCCAGCAGCCCTCAACCCGGCGGACTAGCGGGAGGCTCCTACGAGCAGTACTTC. Translation: CASSPQPGGLAGGSYEQYF. The whole variable domain, remainder taken from reference TRBV7-6 and TRBJ2-7, is GAGVSQSPRYKVTKRGQDVALRCDPISGHVSLYWYRQALGQGPEFLTYFNYEAQQDKSGLPNDRFSAERPEGSISTLTIQRTEQRDSAMYRCASSPQPGGLAGGSYEQYFGPGTRLTVT.

The V call is TRBV9, the J call TRBJ2-2; possible D gene TRBD1, 5 bases. Trimming pared 4 bases from V and 1 base from J, leaving 14 bases between. The CDR3 length is 16 residues. Germline values: CDR1 SGDLS, CDR2 YYNGEE. CDR3 coding DNA: TGTGCCAGCAGCCCAGCCCTCCAGGGGAACACCGGGGAGCTGTTTTTT. Translation: CASSPALQGNTGELFF.

This chain links TRBV27 with TRBJ2-1; no clear D gene. CDR1 and CDR2 (germline): MNHEY, SMNVEV (reference sequence). This CDR3 has 12 amino acids. Trimming shortened V by 6 bases and J by 9 bases, and 12 bases separated the two germline ends. The CDR3 reads CASRLPRGEQFF. Here the CDR3 DNA reads TGTGCCAGCAGACTACCCCGCGGTGAGCAGTTCTTC.

Many counts were recorded for this clonotype. The chain has TRBV24-1 and TRBJ2-2, with 9 bases that match TRBD2. The J segment lost 1 base and the V segment lost 8 bases, leaving 1 base of the junction unmatched. The CDR3 runs to 14 residues. The germline gives CDR1 KGHDR, CDR2 SFDVKD. For the CDR3, the DNA is TGTGCCACCACTAGCGGGGTGAACACCGGGGAGCTGTTTTTT. Its translation: CATTSGVNTGELFF.

In its sample, this clonotype was seen a few times. The genes are TRBV29-1 and TRBJ2-3; D not resolved. V dropped 5 bases and J dropped 1 base, with 7 bases sitting between them. The CDR3 loop spans 12 amino acids. The germline V gene has CDR1 SQVTM and CDR2 ANQGSEA. CDR3 DNA: TGCAGCGTTATGTGGGGCACAGATACGCAGTATTTT. It codes for CSVMWGTDTQYF.

This clonotype was seen a handful of times. The genes are TRBV19 and TRBJ2-1, with TRBD2 matching 10 bases. The germline V gene encodes CDR1 LNHDA and CDR2 SQIVND (reference sequence). The V and J ends lost 8 bases and 5 bases, in that order; junction bases with no gene match: 24. The CDR3 runs to 20 residues. The CDR3 DNA reads as TGTGCCAGTGCCCGGGGAGCCGCTTCTAGCGGGAGCTTACGCGACAATGAGCAGTTCTTC. It translates to CASARGAASSGSLRDNEQFF. The whole variable domain, filled in from reference TRBV19 and TRBJ2-1, reads DGGITQSPKYLFRKEGQNVTLSCEQNLNHDAMYWYRQDPGQGLRLIYYSQIVNDFQKGDIAEGYSVSREKKESFPLTVTSAQKNPTAFYLCASARGAASSGSLRDNEQFFGPGTRLTVL.

The rearrangement links TRBV7-7 to TRBJ1-6; D remains ambiguous. Trimming removed 5 bases at V and 0 bases at J, with 14 bases between. CDR1 is SSHAT, CDR2 FNYEAQ, per germline (reference sequence). The CDR3 has 17 amino acids. CDR3 in amino acids: CASSPCRASSYNSPLHF. The CDR3 DNA reads TGTGCCAGCAGCCCGTGCCGGGCAAGCTCCTATAATTCACCCCTCCACTTT.

The chain has TRBV12-3 or TRBV12-4 and TRBJ1-1, with TRBD1 identical over 10 bases. V lost 3 bases to trimming and J lost 8 bases; unmatched junction nucleotides: 6. CDR3 size: 14 residues. The CDR3 sequence is CASSFGTGVSEAFF. CDR3 coding DNA: TGTGCCAGCAGTTTTGGGACAGGGGTTTCCGAAGCTTTCTTT.

The table lists this clonotype with a few counts. The rearrangement uses TRBV3-1 and TRBJ2-1, with D possibly TRBD2 on 7 matching bases. Germline-derived CDR1 and CDR2 are LGHDT and YNNKEL (reference sequence). This CDR3 region has 17 residues. Trimming cost V 0 bases and J 3 bases, with 15 bases left between them. Here the CDR3 reads CASSQEVGGANYNEQFF. Written as DNA, the CDR3 is TGTGCCAGCAGCCAAGAGGTAGGGGGGGCTAACTACAATGAGCAGTTCTTC.

The V gene is TRBV28, the J gene TRBJ2-7; TRBD2 matches 9 bases. V dropped 6 bases and J dropped 2; count of bases not matched to a gene: 8. This CDR3 spans 15 amino acids. Germline values: CDR1 MDHEN, CDR2 SYDVKM. This CDR3 reads CASRNLAGFAYEQYF. The CDR3 DNA sequence: TGTGCCAGCAGGAATCTAGCGGGGTTTGCCTACGAGCAGTACTTC.

The V gene is TRBV19, the J gene TRBJ2-3; D gene ambiguous. Germline V gene lookup returns CDR1 LNHDA and CDR2 SQIVND (reference sequence). V lost 5 bases and J lost 2, with 14 bases in between. This CDR3 is built from 15 residues. DNA for the CDR3: TGTGCCAGTAGTCTTAGACTGTCGAACACAGATACGCAGTATTTT. This translates into CASSLRLSNTDTQYF.

This clonotype was observed a single time. This chain links TRBV2 with TRBJ1-5; D gene unclear. V lost 0 bases and J 7 bases, leaving 7 bases between the germline ends. Germline V CDR1 and CDR2: SNHLY, FYNNEI. This CDR3 is 13 amino acids long. The CDR3 protein is CASSEASGQPQHF. The CDR3 coding sequence is TGTGCCAGCAGTGAAGCGTCGGGGCAGCCCCAGCATTTT.

This clonotype occurred a few times. The CDR3 is CASSHNRDKFSTAPETQYF. The CDR3 DNA is TGCGCCAGCAGCCACAATCGGGACAAGTTTTCCACGGCTCCAGAGACCCAGTACTTC. The J gene is TRBJ2-5, the V gene TRBV4-1, with a weak D call TRBD1 (6 bases). Germline V gene data show CDR1 as MGHRA and CDR2 as YSYEKL. The CDR3 is made up of 19 amino acids. Between the trimmed V and J ends, which lost 3 bases and 4 bases, there was a span of 27 bases.

The chain recombines TRBV10-3 with TRBJ2-3; D assignment may be TRBD1 or TRBD2 (5 bases each). The CDR3 is 15 amino acids. Germline V gene sequence: CDR1 ENHRY, CDR2 SYGVKD. Deletions cut 5 bases from V and 2 bases from J, with 14 bases between. The CDR3 DNA reads as TGTGCCATCAGTAATCCGGGACCCTCCACAGATACGCAGTATTTT. Amino acid sequence: CAISNPGPSTDTQYF.

This clonotype was counted ten times or more. The chain links TRBV7-6 to TRBJ2-5, with 7 bases lining up with TRBD2. The CDR3 runs to 16 residues. V lost 5 bases, J lost 5 bases, and 14 bases stayed unmatched. Germline V CDR1 and CDR2: SGHVS, FNYEAQ. The CDR3 sequence is CASSLITAGTGETQYF. The CDR3 DNA reads as TGTGCCAGCAGCCTTATAACAGCGGGGACTGGGGAGACCCAGTACTTC.

This clonotype was recorded a few times. V usage is TRBV29-1 and J usage is TRBJ1-1, with D possibly being TRBD1 (6 bases). The CDR3 is 13 amino acids. Germline CDR1 and CDR2: SQVTM and ANQGSEA. Trimming stripped 4 bases from V and 6 bases from J, with 15 bases between. The CDR3 coding sequence is TGCAGCGTTGTCAGGGACATTAGTGCTGAAGCTTTCTTT. Translation: CSVVRDISAEAFF.

V and J are TRBV6-2 or TRBV6-3 and TRBJ1-1, with 7 positions matching TRBD1. The CDR3 is 17 residues long. The V gene's germline CDR1 is MNHEY and CDR2 SVGEGT. With V trimmed by 7 bases and J by 4 bases, 18 bases remained unmatched. DNA for the CDR3: TGTGCCAGCATGATACGGGGACAGAACCCCCTGAGCACTGAAGCTTTCTTT. Translated: CASMIRGQNPLSTEAFF.

This clonotype was recorded many times. The V gene is TRBV18, the J gene TRBJ2-1, with D unclear. V was trimmed by 2 bases and J by 10 bases, leaving 12 bases between them. Looked up from germline, CDR1 is KGHSH and CDR2 is LQKENI. The CDR3 runs to 13 residues. CDR3 sequence: CASSPGQDVEQFF. The CDR3 nucleotides read TGTGCCAGCTCACCAGGGCAGGATGTCGAGCAGTTCTTC.

This clonotype has more than one count but fewer than ten. This chain connects TRBV10-2 to TRBJ2-5; 9 positions match TRBD2. Per germline, CDR1 WSHSY and CDR2 SAAADI. The CDR3 contains 13 residues. The V segment lost 0 bases and the J segment 10 bases; nucleotides outside the gene matches: 3. CDR3 DNA: TGCGCCAGCAGTGAGTCCACACTAGCGGGCCAGTACTTC. This translates into CASSESTLAGQYF.

This chain connects TRBV12-3 or TRBV12-4 to TRBJ2-1, with D possibly being TRBD2 (6 bases). This CDR3 is built from 13 residues. Trimming took off 6 bases at V and 2 bases at J, with 8 bases between the two ends. The CDR3 sequence is CASRTRTYNEQFF. Here the CDR3 DNA reads TGTGCCAGCAGGACTAGGACCTACAATGAGCAGTTCTTC.

The chain combines TRBV6-6 with TRBJ2-7; no clear D. The germline gives CDR1 MNHNY, CDR2 SVGAGI (reference sequence). The CDR3 has 13 residues. Trimming left V 7 bases short and J 5 bases short, with 15 bases between. CDR3 DNA sequence: TGTGCCAGCATGGGCGGTACTCCCCACGAGCAGTACGTC. This gives the protein CASMGGTPHEQYV.

The CDR3: CSFGAVDPYEQYF. The CDR3 nucleotides read TGCAGCTTCGGAGCGGTTGATCCCTACGAGCAGTACTTC. The rearrangement links TRBV29-1 to TRBJ2-7; possible D gene TRBD2, 5 bases. The CDR3 loop spans 13 amino acids. V was clipped by 8 bases and J by 2 bases, with 16 bases between them. CDR1 and CDR2 (germline): SQVTM, ANQGSEA.